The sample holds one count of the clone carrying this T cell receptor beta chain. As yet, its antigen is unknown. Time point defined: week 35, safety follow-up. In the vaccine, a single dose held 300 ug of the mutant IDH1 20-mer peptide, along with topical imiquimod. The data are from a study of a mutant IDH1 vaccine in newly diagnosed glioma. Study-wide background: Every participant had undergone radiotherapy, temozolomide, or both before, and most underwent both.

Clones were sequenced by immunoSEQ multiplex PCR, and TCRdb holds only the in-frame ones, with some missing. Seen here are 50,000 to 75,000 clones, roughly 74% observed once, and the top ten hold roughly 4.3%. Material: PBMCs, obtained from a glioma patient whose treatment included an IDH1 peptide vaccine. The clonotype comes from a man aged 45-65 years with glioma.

CDR3: CASSWGTGVSYEQYF. The CDR3 bases are TGCGCCAGCAGCTGGGGGACAGGGGTCTCCTACGAGCAGTACTTC. The chain combines TRBV5-1 with TRBJ2-7; 10 bases agree with TRBD1. Germline CDR1 SGHRS, CDR2 YFSETQ. The CDR3 runs 15 residues. J lost 0 bases, V lost 3 bases, and 3 bases had no gene match.